What follows is one T cell receptor beta chain and its context. The data were obtained in a study of T cell responses to AZD1222 COVID-19 vaccine. Sequencing was performed with immunoSEQ multiplex PCR; in TCRdb, only in-frame clones are kept and a portion is missing. The table includes approximately 150,000 clones, approximately 88% detected once. This CDR3 region has 16 residues. V was shortened by 2 bases and J by 0 bases, with 14 bases between the two germline ends. Germline values: CDR1 SGHVS, CDR2 FQNEAQ. The genes are TRBV7-8 and TRBJ2-7; either TRBD1 or TRBD2 may fit D (6 bases each). This sequence was found in an adult who received the AZD1222 COVID-19 vaccine. The sequencing here drew on peripheral blood, taken 28 days after the second AZD1222 dose. CDR3 loop: CASSLRGRPFSYEQYF. DNA of the CDR3: TGTGCCAGCAGCTTAAGGGGGAGGCCATTCTCCTACGAGCAGTACTTC.